What follows are 15 T cell receptor beta chains derived from one specimen sequenced in a study of blood T cell repertoires in COVID-19. Clones were sequenced by immunoSEQ multiplex PCR, and TCRdb holds only the in-frame ones, with some missing. The data show over 300,000 clones, more than 70% seen once. The sequenced material came from peripheral blood. The receptors were gathered from a woman in her forties or fifties with acute or convalescent COVID-19.

This clone has only a few counts. This chain links TRBV4-1 with TRBJ1-3; no definite D call. CDR1 MGHRA and CDR2 YSYEKL come from the germline V gene. The CDR3 has 16 residues. With 2 bases removed from V and 9 bases from J, the gap between germline ends came to 20 bases. CDR3 sequence: CASSQSPREYRGTIYF. The CDR3 DNA reads as TGCGCCAGCAGCCAATCGCCGAGGGAGTATCGTGGCACCATATATTTT.

The chain recombines TRBV7-2 with TRBJ2-1, with 11 bases lining up with TRBD2. CDR1 is SGHTA and CDR2 is FQGNSA in the germline V gene. The CDR3 extends over 16 amino acids. With 0 bases clipped from V and 5 bases from J, the junction kept 3 bases outside the gene matches. The CDR3 coding sequence is TGTGCCAGCAGCTTAGCGTTGACTAGCGGGGACAATGAGCAGTTCTTC. Translation gives CASSLALTSGDNEQFF. Full variable domain (rest looked up from reference TRBV7-2 and TRBJ2-1): GAGVSQSPSNKVTEKGKDVELRCDPISGHTALYWYRQSLGQGLEFLIYFQGNSAPDKSGLPSDRFSAERTGGSVSTLTIQRTQQEDSAVYLCASSLALTSGDNEQFFGPGTRLTVL.

This chain joins TRBV7-3 and TRBJ2-1; 10 bases fit TRBD2. Trimming took 6 bases from V and 6 from J; bases not matched to a gene: 5. Per the germline V gene, CDR1 is SGHTA and CDR2 is FQGTGA. The CDR3 has 14 residues. The CDR3 sequence: CASSRLAGPNEQFF. For the CDR3, the DNA is TGTGCCAGCAGTCGACTAGCGGGCCCCAATGAGCAGTTCTTC.

The J gene is TRBJ1-2, the V gene TRBV5-4, with 7 bases lining up with TRBD1. The CDR3 length is 14 residues. V lost 0 bases and J lost 4; bases outside the gene matches: 3. In germline, CDR1 is SGHNT, CDR2 YYREEE (reference sequence). The chain's CDR3 is CASSLAAGGYGYTF. CDR3 coding DNA: TGTGCCAGCAGCTTGGCCGCAGGGGGCTATGGCTACACCTTC. The full variable domain, its missing parts supplied by reference TRBV5-4 and TRBJ1-2, is ETGVTQSPTHLIKTRGQQVTLRCSSQSGHNTVSWYQQALGQGPQFIFQYYREEENGRGNFPPRFSGLQFPNYSSELNVNALELDDSALYLCASSLAAGGYGYTFGSGTRLTVV.

This sequence joins TRBV28 and TRBJ2-7; tentative D call: TRBD1 (5 bases). The germline V gene encodes CDR1 MDHEN and CDR2 SYDVKM. Deletions cut 6 bases from V and 3 bases from J, with 9 bases between. This CDR3 is built from 12 residues. The CDR3 nucleotides are TGTGCCAGCAGCCCACAGGTCTACGAGCAGTACTTC. Translated, it gives CASSPQVYEQYF. Full variable domain (remainder filled in from reference TRBV28 and TRBJ2-7): DVKVTQSSRYLVKRTGEKVFLECVQDMDHENMFWYRQDPGLGLRLIYFSYDVKMKEKGDIPEGYSVSREKKERFSLILESASTNQTSMYLCASSPQVYEQYFGPGTRLTVT.

This clone was counted between two and nine times. This rearrangement joins TRBV28 to TRBJ2-1, with 8 bases that match TRBD1. Germline values: CDR1 MDHEN, CDR2 SYDVKM. The CDR3 has 15 amino acids. J gave up 2 bases and V 5 bases, and 5 bases lay outside the gene matches. CDR3 DNA sequence: TGTGCCAGCAGTCCGGGGACAGGAGCCTACAATGAGCAGTTCTTC. Translation gives CASSPGTGAYNEQFF.

The V and J genes are TRBV24-1 and TRBJ1-5; D perhaps matches TRBD1 (6 bases). Trimming cost V 7 bases and J 0 bases, with 21 bases left between them. This CDR3 has 18 residues. From germline, CDR1 is KGHDR and CDR2 SFDVKD. CDR3 nucleotides: TGTGCCACCAGCGCTCCTGGGGGGGGCGGCTATAGCAATCAGCCCCAGCATTTT. It codes for CATSAPGGGGYSNQPQHF.

CDR3 sequence reads: CASSPWTGSNEQFF. The CDR3 coding sequence is TGTGCCAGCTCACCCTGGACAGGGTCGAATGAGCAGTTCTTC. The chain recombines TRBV18 with TRBJ2-1, with 8 bases identical to TRBD1. The CDR3 sequence is 14 residues long. Germline values: CDR1 KGHSH, CDR2 LQKENI. The ends lost 3 bases at V and 7 bases at J; junction bases unmatched: 5.

CDR3 in DNA: TGTGCCACCTCCGCAGGAGGAGGCGGGGAGCTGTTTTTT. Translating it yields CATSAGGGGELFF. V is TRBV19 and J is TRBJ2-2; maybe TRBD2 (5 bases). The CDR3 runs to 13 residues. CDR1 and CDR2 from the germline V gene are LNHDA and SQIVND (reference sequence). V was pared by 10 bases and J by 7 bases, with 16 bases between.

This rearrangement joins TRBV4-1 to TRBJ2-7; D is possibly TRBD1 (5 bases). V lost 2 bases to trimming and J lost 5 bases, with 25 bases between them. CDR1 is MGHRA and CDR2 is YSYEKL in the germline V gene. This CDR3 comprises 18 residues. In nucleotides, the CDR3 is TGCGCCAGCAGCCAAAGTTACTCGACAGTCCTCGGCCGAAACGAGCAGTACTTC. This codes for CASSQSYSTVLGRNEQYF.

This clone was detected a few times. CDR3 loop: CASSQWIPGYNSPLHF. As DNA, the CDR3 is TGCGCCAGCAGTCAATGGATCCCGGGATATAATTCACCCCTCCACTTT. The chain carries TRBV23-1 and TRBJ1-6; no clear D gene. TRBV23-1 is noted as an ORF with a role that remains uncertain. The CDR3 is 16 residues long. The V and J ends lost 1 base and 4 bases respectively, with 11 bases between them.

This clone was detected once. The rearrangement links TRBV5-1 to TRBJ2-1; TRBD1 agrees at 9 bases. CDR3 length: 14 amino acids. J lost 5 bases, V lost 1 base, and 1 base had no gene match. The V gene's germline CDR1 is SGHRS and CDR2 YFSETQ. For the CDR3, the DNA is TGCGCCAGCAGCTTGAGGACAGGGGACAATGAGCAGTTCTTC. Its protein is CASSLRTGDNEQFF.

This chain links TRBV6-2 or TRBV6-3 with TRBJ1-6, with D maybe TRBD1 (6 bases). V was pared by 0 bases and J by 11 bases, with 11 bases between. Germline CDR1 MNHEY, CDR2 SVGEGT. The CDR3 is 14 amino acids. CDR3 bases: TGTGCCAGCAGTTACTCAGGGGGTGGTCCACCCCTCCACTTT. This codes for CASSYSGGGPPLHF.

This clone was observed a handful of times. The chain joins TRBV6-5 to TRBJ1-5; maybe TRBD1 (6 bases). Trimming took off 6 bases at V and 2 bases at J, with 8 bases between the two ends. Germline V CDR1 and CDR2: MNHEY, SVGAGI. The CDR3 consists of 13 residues. The CDR3 bases are TGTGCCAGCAGCAGGACAGGCAATCAGCCCCAGCATTTT. Translating it yields CASSRTGNQPQHF.

The genes are TRBV3-1 (or the pseudogene TRBV3-2) and TRBJ2-1; TRBD2 matches at 14 bases. Germline CDR1 and CDR2: LGHDT and YNNKEL (reference sequence). The CDR3 length is 16 residues. The V segment lost 4 bases and the J segment 4 bases; nucleotides outside the gene matches: 3. CDR3 DNA: TGTGCCAGCAGCCCACGACTAGCGGGAGGGTACAATGAGCAGTTCTTC. Its translation is CASSPRLAGGYNEQFF.